This TCR beta chain was obtained from a study of T cells in Graves' hyperthyroidism and ophthalmopathy. General study findings and limits: Progression to ophthalmopathy was predicted a median of roughly 6.5 months early.

Germline V CDR1 and CDR2: SEHNR, FQNEAQ (reference sequence). CDR3 length equals 15 residues. The ends were cut back, 5 bases at V and 5 bases at J, with 15 bases in the middle. The sample holds many counts of this clonotype. The antigen is unknown. Amplified regions were TCR beta CDR3 sequences from RNA transcripts. Carried out on the TCR CDR3, a first-round RT-PCR used the HTBI primer set. TCRdb reprocessed the multiplex PCR reads with MiXCR, giving one entry per CDR3 protein. The sample consists of tens of thousands of distinct CDR3 sequences, under 55% of them appearing once. The clonotype was recovered from a woman aged 25 to 39 with Graves' hyperthyroidism. The V gene is TRBV7-9, the J gene TRBJ1-4, with D possibly TRBD1 on 6 matching bases. The sample comprised blood. The CDR3 coding sequence is TGTGCCAGCAGCCCCTTTCAGGGGTCGAATGAAAAACTGTTTTTT. Amino acid sequence: CASSPFQGSNEKLFF.